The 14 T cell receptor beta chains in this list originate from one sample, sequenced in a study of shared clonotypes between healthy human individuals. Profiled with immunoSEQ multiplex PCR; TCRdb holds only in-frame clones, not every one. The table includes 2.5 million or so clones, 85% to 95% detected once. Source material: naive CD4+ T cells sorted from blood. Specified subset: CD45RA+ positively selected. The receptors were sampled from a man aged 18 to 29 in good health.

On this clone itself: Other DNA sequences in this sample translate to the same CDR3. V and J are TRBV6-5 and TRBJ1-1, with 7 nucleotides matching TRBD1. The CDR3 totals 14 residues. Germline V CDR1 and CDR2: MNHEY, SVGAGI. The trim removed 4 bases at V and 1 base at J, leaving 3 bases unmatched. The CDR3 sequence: CASSFRTGNTEAFF. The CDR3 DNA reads TGTGCCAGCAGTTTTAGGACAGGGAACACTGAAGCTTTCTTT.

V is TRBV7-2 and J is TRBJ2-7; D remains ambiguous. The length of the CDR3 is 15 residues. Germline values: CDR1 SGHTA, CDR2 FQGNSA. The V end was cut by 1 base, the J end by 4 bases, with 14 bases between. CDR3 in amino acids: CASSLGAAPVYEQYF. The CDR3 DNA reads TGTGCCAGCAGCTTAGGTGCCGCTCCGGTATACGAGCAGTACTTC.

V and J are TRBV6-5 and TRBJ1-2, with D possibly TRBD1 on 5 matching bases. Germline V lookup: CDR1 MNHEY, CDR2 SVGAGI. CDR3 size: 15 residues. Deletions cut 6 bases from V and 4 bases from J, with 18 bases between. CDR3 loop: CASRDATQGPYGYTF. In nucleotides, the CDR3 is TGTGCCAGCAGGGACGCGACGCAGGGTCCCTATGGCTACACCTTC.

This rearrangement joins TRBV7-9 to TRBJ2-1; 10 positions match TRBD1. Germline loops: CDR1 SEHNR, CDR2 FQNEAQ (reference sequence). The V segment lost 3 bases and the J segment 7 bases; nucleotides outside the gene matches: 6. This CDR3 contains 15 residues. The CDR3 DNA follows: TGTGCCAGCAGCTTTGGGACAGGGGTTTTTAATGAGCAGTTCTTC. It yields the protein CASSFGTGVFNEQFF.

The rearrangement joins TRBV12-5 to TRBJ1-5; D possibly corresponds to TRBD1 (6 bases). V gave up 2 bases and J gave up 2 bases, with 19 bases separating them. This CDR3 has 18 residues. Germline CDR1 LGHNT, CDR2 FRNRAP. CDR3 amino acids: CASGLPKGEEGGNQPQHF. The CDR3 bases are TGTGCTAGTGGTTTGCCAAAGGGGGAGGAGGGTGGCAATCAGCCCCAGCATTTT.

CDR3 DNA: TGTGCCATCACAGGAGCTGGGGCCAACGTCCTGACTTTC. This sequence encodes CAITGAGANVLTF. The chain has TRBV10-3 and TRBJ2-6; no definite D call. The CDR3 consists of 13 residues. Germline loops: CDR1 ENHRY, CDR2 SYGVKD. V lost 7 bases and J lost 2, with 6 bases in between.

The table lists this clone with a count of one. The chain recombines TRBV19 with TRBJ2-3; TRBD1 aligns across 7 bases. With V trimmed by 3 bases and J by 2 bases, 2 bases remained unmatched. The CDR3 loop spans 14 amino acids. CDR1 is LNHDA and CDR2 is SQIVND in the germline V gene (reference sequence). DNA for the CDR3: TGTGCCAGTAGTATGGGGACAGCCACAGATACGCAGTATTTT. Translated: CASSMGTATDTQYF.

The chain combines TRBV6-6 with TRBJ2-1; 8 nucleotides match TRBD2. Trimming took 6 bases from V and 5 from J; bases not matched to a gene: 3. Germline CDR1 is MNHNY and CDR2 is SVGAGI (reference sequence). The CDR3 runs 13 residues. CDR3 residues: CASSGRGNNEQFF. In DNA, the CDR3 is TGTGCCAGCAGCGGGAGGGGGAACAATGAGCAGTTCTTC.

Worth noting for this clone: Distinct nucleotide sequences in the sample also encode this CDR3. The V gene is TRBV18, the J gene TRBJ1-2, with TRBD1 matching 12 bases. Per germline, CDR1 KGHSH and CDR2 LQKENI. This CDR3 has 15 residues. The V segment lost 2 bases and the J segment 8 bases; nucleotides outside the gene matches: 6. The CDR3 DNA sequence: TGTGCCAGCTCACCAGCCGGGACAGGGGGCTTGGGCTACACCTTC. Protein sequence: CASSPAGTGGLGYTF.

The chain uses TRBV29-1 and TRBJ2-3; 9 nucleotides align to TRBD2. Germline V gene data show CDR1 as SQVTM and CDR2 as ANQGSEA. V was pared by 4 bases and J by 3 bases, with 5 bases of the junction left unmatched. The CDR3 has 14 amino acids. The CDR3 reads CSVAPGLATDTQYF. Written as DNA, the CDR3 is TGCAGCGTTGCACCGGGACTAGCAACAGATACGCAGTATTTT.

DNA of the CDR3: TGTGCCAGCTCACCCTCCGGGACAGGAGACGAGCAGTACTTC. Translating gives CASSPSGTGDEQYF. The chain carries TRBV18 and TRBJ2-7; 8 positions agree with TRBD1. CDR3 size: 14 residues. CDR1 and CDR2 (germline): KGHSH, LQKENI. The trim removed 3 bases at V and 5 bases at J, leaving 6 bases unmatched.

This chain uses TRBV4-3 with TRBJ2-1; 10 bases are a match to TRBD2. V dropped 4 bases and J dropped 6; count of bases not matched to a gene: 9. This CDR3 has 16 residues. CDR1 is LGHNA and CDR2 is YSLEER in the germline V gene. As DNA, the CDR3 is TGCGCCAGCAGCCCTGGGACAGCGGGAGGGGGCAATGAGCAGTTCTTC. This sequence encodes CASSPGTAGGGNEQFF.

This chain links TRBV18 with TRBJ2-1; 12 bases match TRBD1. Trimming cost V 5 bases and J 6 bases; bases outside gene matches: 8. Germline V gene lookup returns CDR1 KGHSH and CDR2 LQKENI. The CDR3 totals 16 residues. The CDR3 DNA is TGTGCCAGCTCAGGCGGGACAGGGGGCGTCTTCAATGAGCAGTTCTTC. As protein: CASSGGTGGVFNEQFF.

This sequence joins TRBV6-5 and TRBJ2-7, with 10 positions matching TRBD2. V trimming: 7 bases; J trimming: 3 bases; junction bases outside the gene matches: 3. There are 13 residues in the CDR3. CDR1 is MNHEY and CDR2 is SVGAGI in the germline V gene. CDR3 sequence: CASTGLADYEQYF. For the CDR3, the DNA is TGTGCCAGCACCGGACTAGCGGACTACGAGCAGTACTTC.